Each of the 21 T cell receptor beta chains below was sequenced from the same sample in a study of T-cell reconstitution after alpha-beta-depleted transplantation in children. It was with unique molecular identifiers that the TCRbeta library was prepared. One entry per CDR3 protein results from TCRdb running MiXCR on the PCR reads. In the table there are hundreds of thousands of distinct CDR3 sequences, about an eighth of which are singletons. The sequences come from PBMCs, collected before TCRalphabeta/CD19-depleted stem cell transplant. These receptors all stem from a girl aged 2 to 9 with congenital amegakaryocytic thrombocytopenia, due to receive a stem cell transplant.

This clonotype was counted a few times. The chain couples TRBV6-5 to TRBJ2-5; D is uncertain. Germline CDR1 reads MNHEY; CDR2 reads SVGAGI. The V end lost 8 bases, the J end lost 4 bases, and 11 bases lay between the germline ends. There are 12 residues in the CDR3. The CDR3 sequence: CASGISVETQYF. CDR3 DNA: TGTGCCAGCGGGATATCCGTAGAGACCCAGTACTTC.

There are many counts of this clonotype. The V and J genes are TRBV7-6 and TRBJ1-2; D is possibly TRBD1 (5 bases). V lost 1 base and J lost 2, with 14 bases in between. Germline CDR1 and CDR2: SGHVS and FNYEAQ. CDR3 length: 16 residues. The CDR3 sequence: CASSLGAGHTNYGYTF. CDR3 coding DNA: TGTGCCAGCAGCTTAGGGGCCGGACACACGAACTATGGCTACACCTTC.

This clonotype showed up many times. Here the CDR3 DNA reads TGTGCCAGCACGTTCTACCGTGCGACCACAGATACGCAGTATTTT. Its translation: CASTFYRATTDTQYF. J is TRBJ2-3 and V is TRBV12-3 or TRBV12-4; D is unclear. Trimming removed 7 bases at V and 2 bases at J, with 16 bases between. CDR3 length: 15 amino acids.

This clonotype was seen at least ten times. This chain uses TRBV5-1 with TRBJ2-5; TRBD2 might be the D (5 bases). The CDR3 spans 13 residues. Germline CDR1 reads SGHRS; CDR2 reads YFSETQ. Between the trimmed V and J ends, which lost 5 bases and 0 bases, there was a span of 8 bases. As DNA, the CDR3 is TGCGCCAGCAGAGAGCGGTACCAAGAGACCCAGTACTTC. It translates to CASRERYQETQYF. The whole variable domain, filled in from reference TRBV5-1 and TRBJ2-5, reads KAGVTQTPRYLIKTRGQQVTLSCSPISGHRSVSWYQQTPGQGLQFLFEYFSETQRNKGNFPGRFSGRQFSNSRSEMNVSTLELGDSALYLCASRERYQETQYFGPGTRLLVL.

This rearrangement joins TRBV2 to TRBJ2-7; the match to TRBD1 covers 9 bases. The CDR3 sequence is 15 residues long. With 4 bases clipped from V and 1 base from J, the junction kept 5 bases outside the gene matches. CDR1 is SNHLY and CDR2 is FYNNEI in the germline V gene. In DNA, the CDR3 is TGTGCCAGCAGTGCCCAGGACAGGGGATCCTACGAGCAGTACTTC. It encodes CASSAQDRGSYEQYF.

The chain has TRBV20-1 and TRBJ2-3, with 7 bases fitting TRBD2. The CDR3 runs 11 residues. In germline, CDR1 is DFQATT, CDR2 SNEGSKA (reference sequence). Unmatched junction bases numbered 8, after V lost 5 bases and J lost 12 bases. CDR3 residues: CSAATSPIQYF. The DNA of the CDR3 is TGCAGTGCTGCGACTAGCCCAATTCAGTATTTT.

This clonotype was picked up a small number of times. Compared with germline, one end of the junction differs, possibly owing to a read error. The chain couples TRBV5-1 to TRBJ2-7; D is unclear. Germline V gene lookup returns CDR1 SGHRS and CDR2 YFSETQ. The CDR3 length is 14 residues. Written as DNA, the CDR3 is TGCGCCAGCAGCTTGGACTTACCGTCGGACGAACAGTACTTC. This sequence encodes CASSLDLPSDEQYF.

As regards this clonotype: This sequence may be a read error, since a much larger clone differs from it by one base. The V and J genes are TRBV12-3 or TRBV12-4 and TRBJ2-1; 14 bases are a match to TRBD2. Unmatched junction bases numbered 4, after V lost 6 bases and J lost 12 bases. The CDR3 spans 13 residues. The CDR3 DNA follows: TGTGCCAGCAGACTGGGACTAGCGGGAGTGCAGTTCTTC. This gives the protein CASRLGLAGVQFF.

This clonotype has a count of ten or more. The J gene is TRBJ2-1, the V gene TRBV5-1, with D hard to call. This CDR3 spans 16 amino acids. Trimming took 0 bases from V and 4 from J, leaving 14 bases between them. From germline, CDR1 is SGHRS and CDR2 YFSETQ. The DNA of the CDR3 is TGCGCCAGCAGCTTGGAACCGGCTCAAGGTTACAATGAGCAGTTCTTC. Encoded protein: CASSLEPAQGYNEQFF.

There are a few counts of this clonotype. The CDR3 spells CASSLGLAGARLYNEQFF. In nucleotides, the CDR3 is TGTGCCAGCAGCTTAGGGCTAGCGGGAGCTCGGTTATACAATGAGCAGTTCTTC. The chain carries TRBV7-2 and TRBJ2-1; TRBD2 agrees at 10 bases. Germline-derived CDR1 and CDR2 are SGHTA and FQGNSA. The CDR3 consists of 18 residues. The V segment lost 1 base and the J segment 4 bases; nucleotides outside the gene matches: 10.

This clonotype was found many times. V gene TRBV12-3 or TRBV12-4 combines with J gene TRBJ2-1, with D possibly matching TRBD2 (6 bases). The CDR3 runs to 15 residues. The ends were cut back, 6 bases at V and 0 bases at J, with 12 bases in the middle. CDR3 sequence reads: CASSRGTHSYNEQFF. The CDR3 coding sequence is TGTGCCAGCAGCCGCGGGACTCACTCCTACAATGAGCAGTTCTTC.

This clonotype turned up a few times. The gene calls are TRBV12-3 or TRBV12-4 and TRBJ2-3; unclear D gene. V was shortened by 6 bases and J by 0 bases, with 13 bases between the two germline ends. The CDR3 is 15 amino acids. The CDR3 DNA sequence: TGTGCCAGCAGCTTACAACAGATTAGCACAGATACGCAGTATTTT. Its translation: CASSLQQISTDTQYF.

Concerning this clonotype: This may arise from a read error, as a much more abundant clone is one base away. The V call is TRBV5-1, the J call TRBJ1-1; the D gene is possibly TRBD1 (5 bases). This CDR3 has 14 amino acids. Germline V CDR1 and CDR2: SGHRS, YFSETQ. The CDR3 nucleotides read TGCGCCAGCAGCGTAAACAGGCTGAACACTGAAGCTTCCTTT. Protein: CASSVNRLNTEASF.

This clonotype was counted many times. The genes are TRBV12-3 or TRBV12-4 and TRBJ2-7, with D possibly TRBD1 on 6 matching bases. The CDR3 consists of 15 residues. V dropped 5 bases and J dropped 1 base, with 15 bases sitting between them. CDR3 in amino acids: CASSPRQAPSYEQYF. The CDR3 nucleotides are TGTGCCAGCAGTCCCCGACAGGCTCCTTCCTACGAGCAGTACTTC.

This clonotype was picked up a small number of times. The chain has TRBV7-8 and TRBJ2-1; D is unresolved. The CDR3 spans 14 residues. The germline V gene encodes CDR1 SGHVS and CDR2 FQNEAQ. The ends were cut back, 4 bases at V and 8 bases at J, with 15 bases in the middle. In DNA, the CDR3 is TGTGCCAGCAGCTCTCAACCCGAGGCCCATGAGCAGTTCTTC. This sequence encodes CASSSQPEAHEQFF.

This clonotype was seen at least ten times. The chain joins TRBV12-3 or TRBV12-4 to TRBJ2-3; the D is unclear. The CDR3 loop spans 14 amino acids. Deletions cut 2 bases from V and 5 bases from J, with 11 bases between. The CDR3 sequence: CASSLLLTVDTQYF. CDR3 nucleotide sequence: TGTGCCAGCAGTTTATTACTAACGGTAGATACGCAGTATTTT.

This clonotype has only a few counts. This chain joins TRBV20-1 and TRBJ2-7, with 10 bases that match TRBD2. This CDR3 comprises 15 residues. Germline assignment: CDR1 DFQATT and CDR2 SNEGSKA (reference sequence). The ends lost 2 bases at V and 9 bases at J; junction bases unmatched: 13. The CDR3 region is CSARPIAGGIELQYF. The CDR3 DNA reads TGCAGTGCTAGACCGATAGCGGGAGGAATAGAGTTGCAGTACTTC.

This clonotype was counted many times. The chain has TRBV20-1 and TRBJ2-3; the D gene is possibly TRBD1 (6 bases). V lost 0 bases and J 1 base, leaving 14 bases between the germline ends. Germline lookup yields CDR1 DFQATT and CDR2 SNEGSKA (reference sequence). The CDR3 covers 16 residues. The CDR3 DNA reads as TGCAGTGCTAGAGATATTTGGGACACCGGCACAGATACGCAGTATTTT. This codes for CSARDIWDTGTDTQYF.

This clonotype was seen ten or more times. The chain recombines TRBV12-3 or TRBV12-4 with TRBJ1-1, with a possible D match to TRBD1 (5 bases). Trimming removed 2 bases at V and 3 bases at J, with 16 bases between. The CDR3 loop spans 16 amino acids. CDR3 in DNA: TGTGCCAGCAGTTTAAGGGGAGCCAATGGGGACACTGAAGCTTTCTTT. It encodes CASSLRGANGDTEAFF.

This clonotype was seen a handful of times. J is TRBJ2-1 and V is TRBV29-1, with 13 bases that match TRBD2. Losses at the gene ends were 4 bases for V and 7 bases for J; bases not matched to a gene: 10. The CDR3 runs to 16 residues. CDR1 SQVTM and CDR2 ANQGSEA come from the germline V gene. Written as DNA, the CDR3 is TGCAGCGTTGGTCTGGGTGGACTAGCGGGAGAAAATGAGCAGTTCTTC. It translates to CSVGLGGLAGENEQFF.

This clonotype was recorded only once. This chain connects TRBV7-6 to TRBJ2-7; the match to TRBD2 covers 9 bases. The V gene end was trimmed by 3 bases and the J gene end by 2 bases; junction bases not matched to a gene: 5. This CDR3 comprises 15 residues. Germline loops: CDR1 SGHVS, CDR2 FNYEAQ. The chain's CDR3 is CASSLRLAEAYEQYF. Here the CDR3 DNA reads TGTGCCAGCAGCTTGAGACTAGCGGAAGCCTACGAGCAGTACTTC.